This T cell receptor (beta chain) originates from a study of blood T cell repertoires in COVID-19. Across the whole study: Whether acute or convalescent, the COVID-19 samples came from the United States, Italy and Spain. In each case, the material was cDNA or gDNA derived from T cells, B-cell-depleted T cells, or PBMCs.

Per the study methods: Amplification of reference gene primers provided the estimated nucleated cell counts. Data came from immunoSEQ multiplex PCR; TCRdb stores just in-frame clones and leaves some out. V, J and clone size derive from that table, while D and trimming were established from the DNA sequence. The sample carries about 140,000 clones, roughly 90% recorded once. The CDR3 is 16 residues long. Germline V gene data show CDR1 as SGHDN and CDR2 as FVKESK. V dropped 1 base and J dropped 5; count of bases not matched to a gene: 7. The sequenced sample was peripheral blood. The V gene is TRBV14, the J gene TRBJ2-2, with 7 bases lining up with TRBD1. The sequence was collected from a man between 65 and 79 years old with acute or convalescent COVID-19. As DNA, the CDR3 is TGTGCCAGCAGCCAAGGACGGACAGGTGGAACCGGGGAGCTGTTTTTT. Amino acids: CASSQGRTGGTGELFF.